This T cell receptor beta chain was identified during a study of Ad26.COV2.S vaccination and SARS-CoV-2 variants (dated by TCRdb to about 2021). Study-level background: Donors in the vaccine arm were drawn from COV1001, a phase I-IIa trial of Ad26.COV2.S in healthy adults that was multicentre, randomized, double-blind and placebo-controlled. TCRbeta repertoire sequencing was used to assess the specificity and breadth of SARS-CoV-2-reactive T cell receptors after Ad26.COV2.S vaccination. Trial participants were randomized into five groups of five, in which low-dose or high-dose Ad26.COV2.S was given once or twice, or placebo was given on both occasions. Dosing of Ad26.COV2.S was intramuscular, at either 5x10^10 or 1x10^11 viral particles, delivered as one shot or as two shots spaced 56 days apart. A total of approximately 30 samples were included in the TCR-sequenced set, comprising roughly 19 Ad26.COV2.S vaccine recipients, 5 placebo recipients and 8 SARS-CoV-2 convalescent individuals. Investigators did not know the trial group allocation while performing experiments and assessing outcomes. The research as a whole found: Substantial breadth of spike-specific CD8+ and CD4+ T cell responses was reported after vaccination. Comparable non-spike TCR breadth was observed between vaccine and placebo recipients, consistent with only spike being contained in the vaccine. According to the authors, total T cell responses may have been underestimated by the TCR breadth and depth analyses. The study lacked the statistical power to compare responses across vaccine doses or regimens. Higher spike-specific TCR breadth was observed in Ad26.COV2.S recipients than in placebo recipients (P = 0.0014).

As regards this clone: Its antigen target is currently unknown. No clone much larger than this one lies a single base away; base qualities are absent.

The immunoSEQ Assay was used to sequence TCRbeta CDR3 regions. After extraction, genomic DNA underwent amplification by bias-controlled multiplex PCR, followed by high-throughput sequencing. In the original analysis: Collapsing and filtering of sequences were performed to quantify the absolute abundance of each unique TCRbeta CDR3 region. T cell fraction was estimated by normalization of TCRbeta template counts to usable DNA, with usable DNA being measured through amplification of reference genes present in all nucleated cells. Repertoire TCRs were annotated as SARS-CoV-2-specific by exact matching of V gene, CDR3 amino acid sequence and J gene to a known reactive TCR set. MIRA supplied the reference SARS-CoV-2 TCR set, which was filtered for enrichment in COVID-19-positive ImmuneCODE repertoires so that public or cross-reactive TCRs were removed. Using the MIRA antigens, annotated TCRs were further analysed by specific ORF or by position within an ORF. Breadth was defined as annotated unique rearrangements over total unique productive rearrangements; depth was the summed frequency of those rearrangements. TCR breadth was compared between groups using two-sided Wilcoxon rank-sum tests. TCRdb's version of the immuneACCESS table is confined to in-frame rearrangements and falls short of the full clone set. An unresolved V gene accounts for under half of the shortfall where checked; the remainder is of unknown origin. Clone size and V and J calls were adopted from that table, with D and trimming inferred from the DNA. The sample data list around 250,000 clones, and roughly 86% of these were observed just once. Over 2.5% of the sample goes to the ten largest clones.

Taken with the paper, the label for treatment or condition translates to: about 20 received Ad26.COV2.S at low or high dose, single or two shots; about 5 received placebo; per-sample allocation not given. For vaccine and placebo recipients, the sequenced repertoires came from samples collected on day 63 after the first injection. Between 29 July and 7 August 2020, Cohort 1b enrolled 25 adults aged 18-55 years at one site in Boston, USA. Ad26.COV2.S was a replication-incompetent adenovirus type 26 vector that expressed a prefusion-stabilized SARS-CoV-2 spike protein derived from the original Wuhan strain. CDR1 is given as ENHRY and CDR2 as SYGVKD, both from the germline V gene. Taken from cysteine to phenylalanine, the CDR3 has 18 residues. Of all the DNA, just the CDR3 is kept, 54 bases in frame from base 1. Trimming leaves V shorter by 2 bases and J shorter by 0 bases, with the junction holding 2 bases beyond the gene matches.

The chain couples TRBV10-3 to TRBJ2-2; a stretch of 14 junction bases matches TRBD2. Sample: peripheral blood, taken in a trial of Ad26.COV2.S vaccine versus placebo. This sequence was found in a person between 18 and 65 years old who received the Ad26.COV2.S COVID-19 vaccine or a placebo. CDR3 loop: CAISEGTSGRANTGELFF. The base sequence is TGTGCCATCAGTGAGGGGACTAGCGGGAGAGCGAACACCGGGGAGCTGTTTTTT.